This TCR beta chain came from a study of blood T cell repertoires in COVID-19 (TCRdb year 2020). The study in broad terms: Samples from collaborators originated in the United States, Italy and Spain and spanned both the acute and convalescent phases of COVID-19. The prospective study material was composed of cDNA or gDNA derived from T cells, B-cell-depleted T cells, or PBMCs. Subjects who had been exposed to COVID-19, were actively infected with it, or had recovered from it provided the deeply sampled blood TCRbeta repertoires that made up the dataset. The repertoires were made available in a free public database intended to serve as a resource for research on the immune response to SARS-CoV-2. The samples were drawn from two sources: the first 160 participants of the ongoing ImmuneRACE study, and 1,000 to 1,500 subjects contributed by 6 global collaborators. Sample metadata almost always included a de-identified subject ID, COVID-19 status, age in years and sex. HLA class I and class II types, where available, came from metadata supplied by the sample provider rather than from assay-based typing.

CDR1 and CDR2, per the germline V gene, are SGDLS and YYNGEE. V sheds 2 bases and J sheds 7 bases, leaving 9 bases between their ends. The cysteine opens and the phenylalanine closes a CDR3 of 13 amino acids. Left in the record is the CDR3 DNA by itself, 39 bases read in frame from the first base. On this clone itself: The clone's antigen remains unknown. Per-base qualities were not stored, and no clone one base away is much larger.

What the work shows at the level of the full study, not this receptor alone: The quantity of clinical and demographic metadata differed by source and by participant and was supplied without curation.

Another Seattle source contributed samples from volunteer blood donors who had recovered from COVID-19. Whole blood was collected in K2EDTA tubes by collaborating institutions according to the institutions' own protocols. For TCRbeta analysis, collaborator samples were shipped as frozen whole blood, as isolated PBMCs, or as DNA extracted from either sample type. TCRbeta CDR3 regions were amplified from genomic DNA using the immunoSEQ Assay, a bias-controlled multiplex PCR. For the original study's pipeline: The number of nucleated cells in each sample was estimated by amplification of reference gene primers within the assay. To quantify the absolute abundance of each unique TCRbeta CDR3 rearrangement, sequence reads were collapsed and filtered. For each sample, productive Simpson clonality was calculated by taking the square root of Simpson's diversity index across productive rearrangements. Held by TCRdb, this immuneACCESS table contains in-frame sequences only and omits some clones. Under half of the omission traces to an unresolved V gene where checked; the cause of the rest is unknown. V and J calls and clone size come straight from that table; D and trimming were deduced from the DNA. The sample yields a few hundred thousand clones; roughly nine tenths were counted once. The ten biggest clones cover 2.2% of the sample.

The clonotype was recovered from a woman aged 50 to 65 who had recovered from COVID-19. This receptor chain uses TRBV9 and TRBJ2-2, with TRBD2 perhaps the D gene, on 6 matching bases. Sequenced input: peripheral blood. The CDR3 protein: CASSVREFGELFF. The nucleotides read TGTGCCAGCAGCGTTCGGGAGTTCGGGGAGCTGTTTTTT.